This T cell receptor beta chain appears in the sequencing data of a study of blood T cell repertoires in COVID-19 (dated by TCRdb to the early 2020s). For the study in its entirety: Samples from collaborators originated in the United States, Italy and Spain and spanned both the acute and convalescent phases of COVID-19. The dataset comprised deeply sampled blood TCRbeta repertoires from subjects exposed to, actively infected with, or recovered from COVID-19. The material from the prospective study consisted of cDNA or gDNA derived from T cells, B-cell-depleted T cells, or PBMCs. HLA class I and class II types, where available, came from metadata supplied by the sample provider rather than from assay-based typing. The samples were drawn from two sources: the first 160 participants of the ongoing ImmuneRACE study, and about 1,300 subjects contributed by 6 global collaborators. A de-identified subject ID, COVID-19 status, age in years and sex were almost always included in the sample metadata. The repertoires were made available in a free public database intended to serve as a resource for research on the immune response to SARS-CoV-2.

Each collaborating institution followed its own protocols to collect whole blood in K2EDTA tubes. For TCRbeta analysis, collaborators shipped samples in one of three forms: frozen whole blood, isolated PBMCs, or DNA extracted from either of those sample types. The germline V gene (reference sequence) supplies CDR1 SGHNT and CDR2 YYREEE. A distance of 11 bases separates the germline ends of V and J, which lose 0 bases and 4 bases respectively. Including cysteine and phenylalanine, the CDR3 has 15 amino acids. The retained sequence is limited to the CDR3, 45 bases, with the frame set at the first base. Broad study findings and their caveats: Clinical and demographic metadata were provided uncurated, with the amount varying by source and participant.

On this clone itself: Its antigen is currently not known. No base qualities exist here, and no much larger clone lies one base off it.

TCRbeta CDR3 regions were amplified from genomic DNA by means of the immunoSEQ Assay, a bias-controlled multiplex PCR. Regarding the original processing steps: Within the assay, amplification of reference gene primers was used to estimate how many nucleated cells each sample contained. To quantify the absolute abundance of each unique TCRbeta CDR3 rearrangement, sequence reads were collapsed and filtered. For each sample, productive Simpson clonality was calculated by taking the square root of Simpson's diversity index across productive rearrangements. TCRdb took over this immuneACCESS table, retaining in-frame rearrangements with V and J assigned. Such tables are incomplete; in checked studies, under half of the missing clones stem from an unresolved V gene, and the remainder is unexplained. The V and J calls and clone size are taken from that table; D and trimming were inferred from the DNA. The sample table holds about 190,000 clones, of which roughly 84% were seen once. The biggest ten clones account for about a fifth of the sample.

The chain couples TRBV5-4 to TRBJ1-3; the best D guess is TRBD1, with 6 bases matching. This TCR derives from a human donor in a cohort sampled during active COVID-19. The sequencing sample was made of peripheral blood. Here is the DNA: TGTGCCAGCAGCTTGGTGGGCAGGGGAGGAAACACCATATATTTT. The encoded protein is CASSLVGRGGNTIYF.